The 6 T cell receptor beta chains reported below all come from one sample, sequenced in a study of T cell changes during pregnancy in multiple sclerosis. Here immunoSEQ multiplex PCR was the method, and the copy in TCRdb shows in-frame clones only, minus some. The table records over 80,000 clones, approximately 90% of them present only once. Here the sequenced sample was peripheral blood, taken in the second trimester of pregnancy. These TCRs come from a female donor in good health, enrolled as a control in a pregnancy study.

This rearrangement joins TRBV5-1 to TRBJ1-4; no clear D gene. CDR3 length: 15 amino acids. V gave up 1 base and J gave up 4 bases, with 11 bases separating them. Germline CDR1 and CDR2: SGHRS and YFSETQ. CDR3 residues: CASSLYPGSNEKLFF. CDR3 sequence (DNA): TGCGCCAGCAGCTTGTATCCGGGGAGTAATGAAAAACTGTTTTTT. The complete variable domain, with remaining parts taken from reference TRBV5-1 and TRBJ1-4, reads KAGVTQTPRYLIKTRGQQVTLSCSPISGHRSVSWYQQTPGQGLQFLFEYFSETQRNKGNFPGRFSGRQFSNSRSEMNVSTLELGDSALYLCASSLYPGSNEKLFFGSGTQLSVL.

The chain carries TRBV4-3 and TRBJ1-4; D may be TRBD1 (5 bases). The CDR3 is 15 amino acids. Per the germline V gene, CDR1 is LGHNA and CDR2 is YSLEER. Deletions cut 4 bases from V and 1 base from J, with 10 bases between. CDR3 loop: CASSPIRGTNEKLFF. The CDR3 coding sequence is TGCGCCAGCAGCCCTATAAGGGGAACTAATGAAAAACTGTTTTTT.

V and J are TRBV6-5 and TRBJ1-6; the match to TRBD1 covers 8 bases. The CDR3 extends over 14 amino acids. CDR1 is MNHEY, CDR2 SVGAGI, per germline. J gave up 7 bases and V 6 bases, and 5 bases lay outside the gene matches. The CDR3 nucleotides read TGTGCCAGCAGCCTGGACAGGGAAAATTCACCCCTCCACTTT. As protein: CASSLDRENSPLHF.

V is TRBV9 and J is TRBJ2-2; TRBD1 is a possible D gene (6 bases). The CDR3 spans 16 residues. V was shortened by 0 bases and J by 1 base, with 10 bases between the two germline ends. The germline CDR1 and CDR2 sequences are SGDLS and YYNGEE. CDR3 nucleotides: TGTGCCAGCAGCGTAGCAAGGGGGATGAACACCGGGGAGCTGTTTTTT. Amino acids: CASSVARGMNTGELFF.

This chain links TRBV11-2 with TRBJ2-1, with 7 nucleotides matching TRBD2. CDR1 is SGHAT, CDR2 FQNNGV, per germline. J gave up 3 bases and V 4 bases, and 6 bases lay outside the gene matches. The length of the CDR3 is 15 residues. DNA for the CDR3: TGTGCCAGCAGCTCAGCTAGCGGAGACTACAATGAGCAGTTCTTC. Translation: CASSSASGDYNEQFF.

V gene TRBV18 combines with J gene TRBJ1-1, with 8 positions matching TRBD1. The CDR3 contains 13 residues. CDR1 is KGHSH, CDR2 LQKENI, per germline. V was pared by 6 bases and J by 4 bases, with 4 bases of the junction left unmatched. CDR3 DNA: TGTGCCAGCTCCCCCGGACAGGGCACTGAAGCTTTCTTT. It yields the protein CASSPGQGTEAFF. The full variable domain, its missing parts supplied by reference TRBV18 and TRBJ1-1, is NAGVMQNPRHLVRRRGQEARLRCSPMKGHSHVYWYRQLPEEGLKFMVYLQKENIIDESGMPKERFSAEFPKEGPSILRIQQVVRGDSAAYFCASSPGQGTEAFFGQGTRLTVV.